This TCR beta chain was captured in a study of identical twins. Germline trimming cut 6 bases from V and 4 bases from J; bases unmatched to any gene: 9. This CDR3 comprises 16 residues. Study results and caveats: The study found that models underestimated out-of-frame TCR alpha sharing in monozygotic twins. With abundant cord blood beta clonotypes, insertions were fewer; memory repertoires showed no such pattern.

TCRdb re-called the 5' RACE reads through MiXCR, storing one row per CDR3 protein. The repertoire has roughly 1,500,000 distinct CDR3 sequences, about 31% of them found once; the top ten carry around 0.3%. As for this clonotype: Its matching antigen is unknown.

Material: cord blood. The chain recombines TRBV12-3 or TRBV12-4 with TRBJ2-3; 11 bases are shared with TRBD2. The source is a newborn girl in good health. The CDR3 protein is CASSQGLAASADTQYF. The CDR3 nucleotides are TGTGCCAGCAGCCAGGGACTAGCGGCTAGCGCAGATACGCAGTATTTT.